What follows are 26 T cell receptor beta chains derived from one specimen sequenced in a study of T cell changes during pregnancy in multiple sclerosis (dated by TCRdb to 2018 to 2020). Libraries were made using the immunoSEQ multiplex PCR assay. As stored in TCRdb, this immuneACCESS dataset retains in-frame rearrangements with V and J assigned. A fraction of the clones does not appear; measured against another copy, unresolved V genes explain less than half of the discrepancy, and the remainder lacks a known reason. The sample includes 90,000 to 120,000 clones, with around 93% observed a single time. The leading ten clones occupy about 0.9% of the sample. The source was peripheral blood, collected before pregnancy. These receptor sequences come from a female donor with multiple sclerosis, enrolled in a pregnancy study.

This clone appeared a single time. The chain is built from TRBV18 and TRBJ2-7; 8 bases fit TRBD1. V gave up 0 bases and J gave up 2 bases; unmatched junction bases: 3. The CDR3 has 15 amino acids. Germline V gene lookup returns CDR1 KGHSH and CDR2 LQKENI. DNA of the CDR3: TGTGCCAGCTCACCACCGAGGACAGGGCCCTACGAGCAGTACTTC. Its protein is CASSPPRTGPYEQYF.

The J gene is TRBJ2-7, the V gene TRBV6-1; TRBD1 might be the D (6 bases). This CDR3 comprises 16 residues. Germline values: CDR1 MNHNS, CDR2 SASEGT. The V end was cut by 1 base, the J end by 3 bases, with 16 bases between. The CDR3 here is CASSEGSAGALYEQYF. In DNA, the CDR3 is TGTGCCAGCAGTGAAGGGTCGGCAGGGGCTCTCTACGAGCAGTACTTC.

This clone has a handful of counts. The gene calls are TRBV2 and TRBJ2-2; possible D gene TRBD1, 6 bases. Germline V CDR1 and CDR2: SNHLY, FYNNEI. Between the trimmed V and J ends, which lost 7 bases and 7 bases, there was a span of 10 bases. The CDR3 is 12 residues long. Here the CDR3 reads CASTQGSGELFF. CDR3 coding DNA: TGTGCCAGCACTCAGGGGAGCGGGGAGCTGTTTTTT.

The chain is built from TRBV13 and TRBJ2-3, with 15 bases that match TRBD2. CDR3 length equals 17 residues. Unmatched junction bases numbered 6, after V lost 5 bases and J lost 3 bases. Germline V gene data show CDR1 as PRHDT and CDR2 as FYEKMQ (reference sequence). The CDR3 loop reads CASSLSGTSGRTDTQYF. The CDR3 DNA follows: TGTGCCAGCAGCCTTTCCGGGACTAGCGGGAGGACAGATACGCAGTATTTT.

This clone was observed a handful of times. The rearrangement links TRBV30 to TRBJ1-1; D not resolved. The CDR3 is 12 residues long. Germline values: CDR1 GTSNPN, CDR2 SVGIG (reference sequence). Trimming stripped 1 base from V and 5 bases from J, with 8 bases between. Written as DNA, the CDR3 is TGTGCCTGGAGTGCTCCCAGAACTGAAGCTTTCTTT. This gives the protein CAWSAPRTEAFF.

The V gene is TRBV7-9, the J gene TRBJ2-5, with D possibly matching TRBD2 (5 bases). The germline V gene has CDR1 SEHNR and CDR2 FQNEAQ (reference sequence). The V and J ends lost 4 bases and 5 bases respectively, with 17 bases between them. The CDR3 sequence is 15 residues long. CDR3: CASSSPRASKETQYF. The CDR3 coding sequence is TGTGCCAGCAGCTCGCCGAGGGCTAGTAAGGAGACCCAGTACTTC. Full variable domain (rest looked up from reference TRBV7-9 and TRBJ2-5): DTGVSQNPRHKITKRGQNVTFRCDPISEHNRLYWYRQTLGQGPEFLTYFQNEAQLEKSRLLSDRFSAERPKGSFSTLEIQRTEQGDSAMYLCASSSPRASKETQYFGPGTRLLVL.

This sequence joins TRBV5-5 and TRBJ1-1; D is undetermined. The CDR3 spans 16 residues. The V and J ends lost 0 bases and 0 bases respectively, with 12 bases between them. Germline V CDR1 and CDR2: SGHKS, YYEKEE (reference sequence). CDR3: CASSLGVGEMNTEAFF. CDR3 nucleotide sequence: TGTGCCAGCAGCTTGGGAGTTGGAGAGATGAACACTGAAGCTTTCTTT.

The chain has TRBV19 and TRBJ2-7; D is possibly TRBD1 (6 bases). CDR1 and CDR2 from the germline V gene are LNHDA and SQIVND (reference sequence). Trimming removed 5 bases from V and 6 bases from J, with 11 bases in between. There are 12 residues in the CDR3. This CDR3 is CASSLTGVEQYF. For the CDR3, the DNA is TGTGCCAGTAGTCTGACAGGAGTCGAGCAGTACTTC.

The chain is built from TRBV9 and TRBJ2-7; 11 bases line up with TRBD2. The length of the CDR3 is 16 residues. J gave up 6 bases and V 4 bases, and 12 bases lay outside the gene matches. Germline CDR1 and CDR2: SGDLS and YYNGEE. The CDR3 region has the DNA TGTGCCAGCAGCCCCCAACAGGTAGCGGGAGGGGGCGAGCAGTACTTC. This gives the protein CASSPQQVAGGGEQYF. Drawing the rest from reference TRBV9 and TRBJ2-7, the complete variable domain is DSGVTQTPKHLITATGQRVTLRCSPRSGDLSVYWYQQSLDQGLQFLIQYYNGEERAKGNILERFSAQQFPDLHSELNLSSLELGDSALYFCASSPQQVAGGGEQYFGPGTRLTVT.

The CDR3 loop reads CASSLQTSSNTEAFF. CDR3 bases: TGTGCCAGCAGCCTTCAGACATCTTCGAACACTGAAGCTTTCTTT. The rearrangement joins TRBV11-2 to TRBJ1-1; D remains ambiguous. CDR3 length: 15 amino acids. V gave up 5 bases and J gave up 1 base, with 14 bases separating them. Germline assignment: CDR1 SGHAT and CDR2 FQNNGV.

The rearrangement joins TRBV28 to TRBJ2-5; weak D call: TRBD2 (6 bases). V was trimmed by 7 bases and J by 3 bases, leaving 12 bases between them. CDR1 is MDHEN and CDR2 is SYDVKM in the germline V gene. CDR3 length: 13 amino acids. DNA for the CDR3: TGTGCCAGCACCAAGGGCGGGAAAGAGACCCAGTACTTC. Translation: CASTKGGKETQYF.

The chain is built from TRBV5-4 and TRBJ2-2; D is unclear. V gave up 3 bases and J gave up 3 bases, with 3 bases separating them. From germline, CDR1 is SGHNT and CDR2 YYREEE (reference sequence). This CDR3 contains 12 residues. Here the CDR3 DNA reads TGTGCCAGCAGCTCGTACACCGGGGAGCTGTTTTTT. It encodes CASSSYTGELFF.

CDR3 DNA: TGTGCCAGCAGTGAAGGCAGTAGCCGGGGCAGGGGGAATGAAAAACTGTTTTTT. Translated: CASSEGSSRGRGNEKLFF. V is TRBV25-1 and J is TRBJ1-4; 7 bases are a match to TRBD1. J was trimmed by 5 bases and V by 2 bases; bases with no gene match: 14. This CDR3 region has 18 residues. The germline gives CDR1 MGHDK, CDR2 SYGVNS.

The rearrangement uses TRBV7-9 and TRBJ2-1; tentatively, D is TRBD2 (7 bases). The CDR3 covers 14 residues. V was pared by 5 bases and J by 5 bases, with 13 bases between. Looked up from germline, CDR1 is SEHNR and CDR2 is FQNEAQ (reference sequence). CDR3 in amino acids: CASSVRGGNNEQFF. The CDR3 DNA is TGTGCCAGCAGCGTGAGGGGGGGCAACAATGAGCAGTTCTTC.

J is TRBJ1-1 and V is TRBV16; D is unclear. V lost 3 bases and J 4 bases, leaving 6 bases between the germline ends. CDR1 is KGHSY, CDR2 FQNENV, per germline. There are 12 residues in the CDR3. Written as DNA, the CDR3 is TGTGCCAGCAGCCAGTCGGTCACTGAAGCTTTCTTT. Amino acids: CASSQSVTEAFF. The full variable domain, completed using reference TRBV16 and TRBJ1-1, is GEEVAQTPKHLVRGEGQKAKLYCAPIKGHSYVFWYQQVLKNEFKFLISFQNENVFDETGMPKERFSAKCLPNSPCSLEIQATKLEDSAVYFCASSQSVTEAFFGQGTRLTVV.

The chain couples TRBV4-1 to TRBJ1-4; unclear D gene. This CDR3 is 15 amino acids long. Trimming removed 4 bases from V and 1 base from J, with 10 bases in between. The V gene's germline CDR1 is MGHRA and CDR2 YSYEKL. The CDR3 protein is CASSPEPGTNEKLFF. The CDR3, as DNA: TGCGCCAGCAGCCCCGAACCGGGAACTAATGAAAAACTGTTTTTT.

The gene calls are TRBV30 and TRBJ2-7; TRBD1 matches at 7 bases. The CDR3 is made up of 13 amino acids. In germline, CDR1 is GTSNPN, CDR2 SVGIG (reference sequence). Trimming removed 0 bases from V and 4 bases from J; junction bases left unmatched: 3. CDR3 sequence reads: CAWSVGGLYEQYF. CDR3 coding DNA: TGTGCCTGGAGTGTAGGGGGCTTGTACGAGCAGTACTTC.

The CDR3 loop is CASSLETGTNYGYTF. For the CDR3, the DNA is TGCGCCAGCAGCTTGGAAACAGGGACGAACTATGGCTACACCTTC. This chain uses TRBV5-1 with TRBJ1-2; D is perhaps TRBD1 (6 bases). V was trimmed by 0 bases and J by 2 bases, leaving 11 bases between them. This CDR3 contains 15 residues. Germline CDR1 reads SGHRS; CDR2 reads YFSETQ.

This chain links TRBV9 with TRBJ1-5, with a tentative D call TRBD1 (5 bases). CDR1 is SGDLS and CDR2 is YYNGEE in the germline V gene. Trimming took off 3 bases at V and 7 bases at J, with 17 bases between the two ends. This CDR3 is built from 15 residues. The CDR3 region is CASSAGPGLQQPQHF. Here the CDR3 DNA reads TGTGCCAGCAGCGCCGGACCAGGGTTACAGCAGCCCCAGCATTTT.

The gene calls are TRBV2 and TRBJ2-5, with 9 positions matching TRBD1. The CDR3 contains 15 residues. With 4 bases clipped from V and 2 bases from J, the junction kept 5 bases outside the gene matches. The germline CDR1 and CDR2 sequences are SNHLY and FYNNEI. In nucleotides, the CDR3 is TGTGCCAGCAGTGGGACAGGGGATAGACAAGAGACCCAGTACTTC. This encodes CASSGTGDRQETQYF.

The genes are TRBV5-5 and TRBJ2-1, with 7 bases fitting TRBD2. V was clipped by 2 bases and J by 8 bases; unmatched bases: 22. This CDR3 spans 19 amino acids. From germline, CDR1 is SGHKS and CDR2 YYEKEE (reference sequence). CDR3 in DNA: TGTGCCAGCAGCTTTTCTTCAGCGGGACCCGGTTTGGGGGACGATGAGCAGTTCTTC. It codes for CASSFSSAGPGLGDDEQFF.

This chain connects TRBV7-6 to TRBJ2-7; 8 bases align to TRBD2. The CDR3 covers 15 residues. The V gene's germline CDR1 is SGHVS and CDR2 FNYEAQ. J lost 6 bases, V lost 2 bases, and 9 bases had no gene match. The CDR3 nucleotides read TGTGCCAGCAGCTTATCGGGAGGGGTAAATGGCGAGCAGTACTTC. It is translated as CASSLSGGVNGEQYF.

This sequence joins TRBV19 and TRBJ2-5; tentative D call: TRBD2 (5 bases). CDR3 length equals 14 residues. V was shortened by 6 bases and J by 7 bases, with 18 bases between the two germline ends. Germline V gene lookup returns CDR1 LNHDA and CDR2 SQIVND (reference sequence). DNA for the CDR3: TGTGCCAGTAGGGTGGCGGCGGGTTTGGGGACCCAGTACTTC. Translated: CASRVAAGLGTQYF. The whole variable domain, remainder taken from reference TRBV19 and TRBJ2-5, is DGGITQSPKYLFRKEGQNVTLSCEQNLNHDAMYWYRQDPGQGLRLIYYSQIVNDFQKGDIAEGYSVSREKKESFPLTVTSAQKNPTAFYLCASRVAAGLGTQYFGPGTRLLVL.

The rearrangement links TRBV6-5 to TRBJ2-3; 11 bases are a match to TRBD2. Trimming cost V 0 bases and J 7 bases; bases outside gene matches: 6. The CDR3 is 16 amino acids. Germline-derived CDR1 and CDR2 are MNHEY and SVGAGI. As DNA, the CDR3 is TGTGCCAGCAGTTACTCCGGGACTAGCGGCACCCATACGCAGTATTTT. Amino acids: CASSYSGTSGTHTQYF.

This chain connects TRBV27 to TRBJ2-1; possibly TRBD2 for D (6 bases). The germline V and J ends were trimmed by 8 bases and 3 bases, with 11 bases remaining between them. CDR1 is MNHEY, CDR2 SMNVEV, per germline (reference sequence). The length of the CDR3 is 13 residues. CDR3 amino acids: CASGSGYYNEQFF. The CDR3 DNA reads as TGTGCCAGCGGTAGCGGATACTACAATGAGCAGTTCTTC.

V is TRBV21-1 and J is TRBJ2-7; TRBD2 is the table's D call and was not checked against the DNA. TRBV21-1 is reported as a pseudogene. The length of the CDR3 is 16 residues. The CDR3 nucleotides read TGTGCCAGCAGCAGGAGGACTAGCGGGAGTCTGGACGAGCAGTACTTC. Residues: CASSRRTSGSLDEQYF.